One sample yielded the 2 T cell receptor beta chains listed below, sequenced in a study of T cells after yellow fever vaccination. TCRdb processed the 5' RACE reads anew with MiXCR; each CDR3 protein has one entry. The sample lists about 550,000 distinct CDR3 sequences, about 19% occurring once. Sequences were derived from PBMCs, sampled 15 days after the yellow fever booster vaccination. These receptors were taken from a man aged 30-40 years who received the YFV17D yellow fever vaccine.

The V and J genes are TRBV20-1 and TRBJ2-1; tentatively, D is TRBD2 (6 bases). This CDR3 has 15 residues. CDR1 is DFQATT and CDR2 is SNEGSKA in the germline V gene (reference sequence). V gave up 0 bases and J gave up 12 bases, with 21 bases separating them. DNA of the CDR3: TGCAGTGCTAGAGAAGGAGTACTAGCCTCCTTTGGGCAGTTCTTC. Protein sequence: CSAREGVLASFGQFF.

Remarks on this clonotype: A junction end diverges from the germline sequence, so it may reflect a read error. This sequence joins TRBV27 and TRBJ2-4; the D gene is possibly TRBD1 (5 bases). There are 15 residues in the CDR3. Germline CDR1 and CDR2: MNHEY and SMNVEV (reference sequence). CDR3 bases: TGTGCCAGCAGTTTATCGGCTGGGTCTTTAGGGGATCAGTACTTT. Translated: CASSLSAGSLGDQYF.